Shown below are 17 T cell receptor beta chains from a single sample sequenced in a study of shared clonotypes between healthy human individuals. The table came from immunoSEQ multiplex PCR; TCRdb's copy has only in-frame clones and leaves some out. The table has 2,500,000 or so clones, just over 90% seen once. Sequencing used naive CD4+ T cells sorted from blood. Subset given: CD45RA+ positively selected. These receptor sequences come from a man aged 18 to 29 in good health.

This clone was seen only once. CDR3 nucleotide sequence: TGCGCCAGCAGCCAAGGGATAGAAGGGCTGTACGAGCAGTACTTC. It is translated as CASSQGIEGLYEQYF. This chain connects TRBV4-3 to TRBJ2-7; D is undetermined. CDR1 is LGHNA, CDR2 YSLEER, per germline. The CDR3 has 15 residues. Deletions cut 1 base from V and 4 bases from J, with 14 bases between.

The rearrangement uses TRBV2 and TRBJ1-6, with a weak D call TRBD1 (5 bases). The CDR3 runs 13 residues. V was shortened by 6 bases and J by 8 bases, with 11 bases between the two germline ends. Germline values: CDR1 SNHLY, CDR2 FYNNEI. CDR3 DNA sequence: TGTGCCAGCAGACAGGAATGGGATTCACCCCTCCACTTT. This sequence encodes CASRQEWDSPLHF.

V gene TRBV6-5 combines with J gene TRBJ1-2; TRBD1 is a possible D gene (5 bases). Deletions cut 4 bases from V and 0 bases from J, with 15 bases between. This CDR3 contains 16 residues. Germline CDR1 and CDR2: MNHEY and SVGAGI. This CDR3 reads CASSSPLGVSNYGYTF. The CDR3 nucleotides read TGTGCCAGCAGTTCTCCTTTGGGGGTCTCTAACTATGGCTACACCTTC.

Concerning this clone: Within the sample, other DNA sequences also encode this same CDR3. The chain's CDR3 is CASSLGGDNEKLFF. The DNA for the CDR3 is TGCGCCAGCAGCTTGGGGGGAGATAATGAAAAACTGTTTTTT. The V call is TRBV5-1, the J call TRBJ1-4; no clear D. The CDR3 totals 14 residues. CDR1 and CDR2 (germline): SGHRS, YFSETQ. Trimming shortened V by 0 bases and J by 4 bases, and 7 bases separated the two germline ends.

J is TRBJ2-3 and V is TRBV6-1, with TRBD2 as a possible D gene (6 bases). V lost 0 bases and J 1 base, leaving 14 bases between the germline ends. Looked up from germline, CDR1 is MNHNS and CDR2 is SASEGT. This CDR3 is 17 amino acids long. The CDR3: CASSEALGGLGTDTQYF. The CDR3 bases are TGTGCCAGCAGTGAAGCATTGGGAGGACTGGGCACAGATACGCAGTATTTT.

The genes are TRBV11-2 and TRBJ1-4; 9 nucleotides match TRBD1. This CDR3 contains 15 residues. The germline gives CDR1 SGHAT, CDR2 FQNNGV. The V segment lost 4 bases and the J segment 8 bases; nucleotides outside the gene matches: 8. The CDR3 sequence: CASSSYRGLDEKLFF. Here the CDR3 DNA reads TGTGCCAGCAGCTCATACAGGGGGCTAGACGAAAAACTGTTTTTT. Full variable domain (remainder filled in from reference TRBV11-2 and TRBJ1-4): EAGVAQSPRYKIIEKRQSVAFWCNPISGHATLYWYQQILGQGPKLLIQFQNNGVVDDSQLPKDRFSAERLKGVDSTLKIQPAKLEDSAVYLCASSSYRGLDEKLFFGSGTQLSVL.

This chain uses TRBV6-5 with TRBJ2-2; the D gene is possibly TRBD2 (5 bases). The V and J ends lost 6 bases and 4 bases respectively, with 6 bases between them. Per germline, CDR1 MNHEY and CDR2 SVGAGI. The CDR3 totals 12 residues. The CDR3 bases are TGTGCCAGCAGACTAGGCACCGGGGAGCTGTTTTTT. Amino acid sequence: CASRLGTGELFF.

This chain links TRBV10-3 with TRBJ2-7; a weak D match, TRBD2 (5 bases). V dropped 1 base and J dropped 2 bases, with 9 bases sitting between them. Germline V lookup: CDR1 ENHRY, CDR2 SYGVKD. The CDR3 is 14 amino acids. The CDR3 spells CAISELWEPYEQYF. The DNA of the CDR3 is TGTGCCATCAGTGAGTTGTGGGAGCCCTACGAGCAGTACTTC.

The CDR3 loop is CASSLTVFPIPYEQYF. For the CDR3, the DNA is TGTGCCAGCAGCTTAACGGTTTTCCCGATCCCTTACGAGCAGTACTTC. This chain connects TRBV7-2 to TRBJ2-7; D not resolved. CDR1 SGHTA and CDR2 FQGNSA come from the germline V gene. The V and J ends lost 2 bases and 4 bases respectively, with 18 bases between them. This CDR3 spans 16 amino acids.

This chain connects TRBV5-1 to TRBJ2-1, with TRBD1 identical over 7 bases. Germline CDR1 SGHRS, CDR2 YFSETQ. J lost 0 bases, V lost 2 bases, and 2 bases had no gene match. CDR3 size: 15 residues. CDR3 amino acids: CASSFGTASYNEQFF. The CDR3 DNA follows: TGCGCCAGCAGCTTCGGGACAGCCTCCTACAATGAGCAGTTCTTC. Variable domain in full (rest from reference TRBV5-1 and TRBJ2-1): KAGVTQTPRYLIKTRGQQVTLSCSPISGHRSVSWYQQTPGQGLQFLFEYFSETQRNKGNFPGRFSGRQFSNSRSEMNVSTLELGDSALYLCASSFGTASYNEQFFGPGTRLTVL.

This chain uses TRBV7-9 with TRBJ1-2; no clear D gene. There are 11 residues in the CDR3. V was pared by 5 bases and J by 4 bases, with 5 bases between. The germline V gene encodes CDR1 SEHNR and CDR2 FQNEAQ (reference sequence). CDR3 bases: TGTGCCAGCAGCCGTGGCTATGGCTACACCTTC. Translating it yields CASSRGYGYTF.

The chain uses TRBV9 and TRBJ2-1; tentative D call: TRBD2 (6 bases). The CDR3 sequence is 15 residues long. Germline V CDR1 and CDR2: SGDLS, YYNGEE. V was cut by 0 bases and J by 4 bases, with 11 bases left in between. The CDR3: CASSVVASAYNEQFF. CDR3 coding DNA: TGTGCCAGCAGCGTAGTGGCTAGCGCTTACAATGAGCAGTTCTTC.

This chain connects TRBV7-2 to TRBJ1-2; D possibly corresponds to TRBD1 (6 bases). This CDR3 is built from 15 residues. In germline, CDR1 is SGHTA, CDR2 FQGNSA. Between the trimmed V and J ends, which lost 4 bases and 2 bases, there was a span of 14 bases. CDR3 loop: CASSSAPGANYGYTF. Written as DNA, the CDR3 is TGTGCCAGCAGCTCAGCCCCAGGGGCAAACTATGGCTACACCTTC.

The chain couples TRBV7-2 to TRBJ2-6, with TRBD1 matching over 11 bases. The germline CDR1 and CDR2 sequences are SGHTA and FQGNSA. The junction had 6 bases not matched to a gene; V was cut back by 5 bases and J by 0 bases. This CDR3 region has 18 residues. CDR3 bases: TGTGCCAGCAGCCCCGGACAGGGGGCTTTCTCTGGGGCCAACGTCCTGACTTTC. As protein: CASSPGQGAFSGANVLTF.

The genes are TRBV6-6 and TRBJ1-2; TRBD1 is a possible D gene (5 bases). The V gene's germline CDR1 is MNHNY and CDR2 SVGAGI (reference sequence). With 2 bases removed from V and 6 bases from J, the gap between germline ends came to 10 bases. CDR3 length equals 13 residues. The CDR3 spells CASSYPGRDGYTF. Here the CDR3 DNA reads TGTGCCAGCAGTTACCCGGGACGAGATGGCTACACCTTC.

The sample holds one count of this clone. The chain has TRBV18 and TRBJ1-2; 9 bases align to TRBD1. The CDR3 extends over 16 amino acids. Unmatched junction bases numbered 7, after V lost 3 bases and J lost 2 bases. From germline, CDR1 is KGHSH and CDR2 LQKENI. The CDR3 DNA sequence: TGTGCCAGCTCACCTAGTGCGGGACAGGGAAACTATGGCTACACCTTC. Protein product: CASSPSAGQGNYGYTF. The full variable domain, completed using reference TRBV18 and TRBJ1-2, is NAGVMQNPRHLVRRRGQEARLRCSPMKGHSHVYWYRQLPEEGLKFMVYLQKENIIDESGMPKERFSAEFPKEGPSILRIQQVVRGDSAAYFCASSPSAGQGNYGYTFGSGTRLTVV.

DNA for the CDR3: TGTGCCAGCAGCTTCGGGAGGGCGCCGACCGGGGAGCTGTTTTTT. Translation: CASSFGRAPTGELFF. The genes are TRBV7-2 and TRBJ2-2; 8 bases match TRBD2. Trimming at V came to 3 bases and at J to 5 bases, leaving 5 bases not matched to a gene. Germline V gene sequence: CDR1 SGHTA, CDR2 FQGNSA. The CDR3 length is 15 residues.